These 9 T cell receptor beta chains came from one sample sequenced in a study of blood T cell repertoires in COVID-19. Measured with immunoSEQ multiplex PCR; TCRdb has only the in-frame clones, and not every one. This sample has fewer than 90,000 clones, with roughly 80% found just once. The sample comprised peripheral blood. The receptor source for this set is a man between 65 and 85 years old with COVID-19, enrolled during active disease.

The chain carries TRBV6-1 and TRBJ2-5; the D gene is possibly TRBD1 (5 bases). The CDR3 has 15 residues. Trimming left V 2 bases short and J 1 base short, with 11 bases between. CDR1 is MNHNS and CDR2 is SASEGT in the germline V gene. Here the CDR3 DNA reads TGTGCCAGCAGTGAACAGTCGACAGCCCAAGAGACCCAGTACTTC. It is translated as CASSEQSTAQETQYF.

The J gene is TRBJ2-7, the V gene TRBV12-5; D is perhaps TRBD1 (5 bases). Germline CDR1 reads LGHNT; CDR2 reads FRNRAP. This CDR3 region has 16 residues. V lost 0 bases and J 0 bases, leaving 12 bases between the germline ends. CDR3 amino acids: CASGLVMAGNSYEQYF. CDR3 nucleotide sequence: TGTGCTAGTGGTTTGGTAATGGCAGGGAACTCCTACGAGCAGTACTTC.

The chain combines TRBV2 with TRBJ2-7; 7 bases are shared with TRBD1. Germline CDR1 SNHLY, CDR2 FYNNEI. The CDR3 loop spans 16 amino acids. Trimming took 5 bases from V and 4 from J; bases not matched to a gene: 14. CDR3 sequence (DNA): TGTGCCAGCAGTTTGCACGGACAGGAGCGCGGTTACGAGCAGTACTTC. Its protein is CASSLHGQERGYEQYF. Full variable domain (missing parts from reference TRBV2 and TRBJ2-7): EPEVTQTPSHQVTQMGQEVILRCVPISNHLYFYWYRQILGQKVEFLVSFYNNEISEKSEIFDDQFSVERPDGSNFTLKIRSTKLEDSAMYFCASSLHGQERGYEQYFGPGTRLTVT.

This clone showed up just once. The chain uses TRBV25-1 and TRBJ1-6; possibly TRBD1 for D (5 bases). V was cut by 1 base and J by 6 bases, with 13 bases left in between. Per the germline V gene, CDR1 is MGHDK and CDR2 is SYGVNS. The CDR3 loop spans 16 amino acids. Here the CDR3 DNA reads TGTGCCAGCAGTGAATCGGGGGGATCTGGTAATTCACCCCTCCACTTT. Its protein is CASSESGGSGNSPLHF.

The rearrangement uses TRBV6-2 or TRBV6-3 and TRBJ2-1; tentative D call: TRBD2 (6 bases). This CDR3 is 16 amino acids long. V gave up 0 bases and J gave up 8 bases, with 17 bases separating them. Per the germline V gene, CDR1 is MNHEY and CDR2 is SVGEGT. Written as DNA, the CDR3 is TGTGCCAGCAGTTACTCGGCGGGACGCCGTCAGGATGAGCAGTTCTTC. It is translated as CASSYSAGRRQDEQFF.

The chain is built from TRBV19 and TRBJ1-1; D gene ambiguous. This CDR3 spans 14 amino acids. V was shortened by 6 bases and J by 4 bases, with 15 bases between the two germline ends. Germline V CDR1 and CDR2: LNHDA, SQIVND (reference sequence). As DNA, the CDR3 is TGTGCCAGTAGGGTAGGCGGCCCGGGCACTGAAGCTTTCTTT. This translates into CASRVGGPGTEAFF.

This clone occurred a few times. The chain carries TRBV4-1 and TRBJ2-1; 11 nucleotides match TRBD2. This CDR3 has 14 residues. The V gene end was trimmed by 4 bases and the J gene end by 7 bases; junction bases not matched to a gene: 3. In germline, CDR1 is MGHRA, CDR2 YSYEKL. The CDR3 DNA follows: TGCGCCAGCAGCCGCGGGACTAGCGGTAATGAGCAGTTCTTC. This translates into CASSRGTSGNEQFF.

This chain uses TRBV9 with TRBJ2-3; 8 bases fit TRBD1. Germline assignment: CDR1 SGDLS and CDR2 YYNGEE. The CDR3 spans 16 residues. The ends lost 0 bases at V and 1 base at J; junction bases unmatched: 4. CDR3 in amino acids: CASSVVGQGGTDTQYF. For the CDR3, the DNA is TGTGCCAGCAGCGTAGTAGGACAGGGAGGCACAGATACGCAGTATTTT. Full variable domain (remainder filled in from reference TRBV9 and TRBJ2-3): DSGVTQTPKHLITATGQRVTLRCSPRSGDLSVYWYQQSLDQGLQFLIQYYNGEERAKGNILERFSAQQFPDLHSELNLSSLELGDSALYFCASSVVGQGGTDTQYFGPGTRLTVL.

The V and J genes are TRBV27 and TRBJ2-1; the match to TRBD1 covers 10 bases. The CDR3 has 15 residues. Germline assignment: CDR1 MNHEY and CDR2 SMNVEV (reference sequence). After removal of 6 bases from V and 8 bases from J, the junction contained 10 bases not matched to a gene. DNA for the CDR3: TGTGCCAGCAGGGGTAGGGACAGGGGATGGTATGAGCAGTTCTTC. Its protein product is CASRGRDRGWYEQFF.